This T cell receptor beta chain comes out of a study of cytomegalovirus exposure and HLA in healthy donors. Study observations and caveats: Evidence from a later analysis indicated that most CMV-associated TCR beta chains looked HLA-restricted. A later analysis associated 15,000 to 20,000 TCR beta sequences with HLA alleles at a 0.05 false discovery rate. The authors later found HLA-associated TCR beta chains more clonally expanded than equally common others.

Note on this clone: Its target is unknown. Distinct nucleotide sequences in the sample also encode this CDR3.

Use of 60 Vbeta and 13 Jbeta primers characterized the PCR. Sequenced by immunoSEQ multiplex PCR; TCRdb stores in-frame clones only, minus some. The table has approximately 32,000 clones, roughly three quarters seen once. CDR1 is SGHTA and CDR2 is FQGTGA in the germline V gene. The V end lost 6 bases, the J end lost 4 bases, and 12 bases lay between the germline ends. The CDR3 covers 13 residues. The TCR originated in a woman in her 30s in good health and CMV-seropositive. Sequenced input: PBMCs. The chain combines TRBV7-3 with TRBJ1-2; a possible D gene is TRBD1 (5 bases). CDR3 region: CASSPGGGYGYTF. DNA for the CDR3: TGTGCCAGCAGTCCCGGGGGGGGCTATGGCTACACCTTC. Variable domain in full (rest from reference TRBV7-3 and TRBJ1-2): GAGVSQTPSNKVTEKGKYVELRCDPISGHTALYWYRQSLGQGPEFLIYFQGTGAADDSGLPNDRFFAVRPEGSVSTLKIQRTERGDSAVYLCASSPGGGYGYTFGSGTRLTVV.